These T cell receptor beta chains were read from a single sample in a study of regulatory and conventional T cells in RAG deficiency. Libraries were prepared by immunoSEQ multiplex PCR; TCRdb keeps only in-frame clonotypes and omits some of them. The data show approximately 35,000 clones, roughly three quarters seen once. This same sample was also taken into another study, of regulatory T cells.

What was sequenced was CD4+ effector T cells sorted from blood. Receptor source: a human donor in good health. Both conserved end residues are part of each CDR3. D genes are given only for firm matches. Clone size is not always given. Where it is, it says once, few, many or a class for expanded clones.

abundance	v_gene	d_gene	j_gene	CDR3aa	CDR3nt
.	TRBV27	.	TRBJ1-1	CASRRQENTEAFF	TGTGCCAGCAGACGACAGGAGAACACTGAAGCTTTCTTT
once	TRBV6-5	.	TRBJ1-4	CASSYRGGLMEKLFF	TGTGCCAGCAGTTATCGTGGCGGCTTAATGGAAAAACTGTTTTTT
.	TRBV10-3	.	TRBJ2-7	CAISEGQLGEQYF	TGTGCCATCAGTGAGGGTCAGCTGGGGGAGCAGTACTTC
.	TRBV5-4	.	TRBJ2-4	CASSLIIRDGGKNIQYF	TGTGCCAGCAGCTTGATAATTCGGGACGGCGGGAAAAACATTCAGTACTTC
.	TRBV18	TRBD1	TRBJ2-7	CASSPGQDYEQYF	TGTGCCAGCTCACCGGGACAGGACTACGAGCAGTACTTC
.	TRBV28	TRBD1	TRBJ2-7	CASSSTGTGRVYEQYF	TGTGCCAGCAGTTCCACCGGGACAGGGAGGGTCTACGAGCAGTACTTC
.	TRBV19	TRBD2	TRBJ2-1	CASSIAGGYRSSYNEQFF	TGTGCCAGTAGTATCGCGGGGGGTTACCGAAGCTCCTACAATGAGCAGTTCTTC
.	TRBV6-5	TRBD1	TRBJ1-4	CASSFRGGNEKLFF	TGTGCCAGCAGTTTCAGGGGGGGTAATGAAAAACTGTTTTTT
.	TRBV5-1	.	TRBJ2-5	CASSLTETQYF	TGCGCCAGCAGCTTGACAGAGACCCAGTACTTC
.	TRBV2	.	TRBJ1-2	CASSEKGTLYGYTF	TGTGCCAGCAGTGAAAAGGGGACGCTCTATGGCTACACCTTC
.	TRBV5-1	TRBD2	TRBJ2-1	CASSFQLAGGRNEQFF	TGCGCCAGCAGCTTCCAACTAGCGGGGGGCCGCAATGAGCAGTTCTTC
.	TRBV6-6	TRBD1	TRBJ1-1	CASSSAAGGSTEAFF	TGTGCCAGCAGTTCGGCGGCAGGGGGCTCCACTGAAGCTTTCTTT
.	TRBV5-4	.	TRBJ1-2	CASGLRGGRGYTF	TGTGCCAGCGGTCTCCGTGGGGGGAGAGGCTACACCTTC
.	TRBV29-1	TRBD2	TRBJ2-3	CSVVSGGAQTQYF	TGCAGCGTGGTTAGCGGGGGGGCGCAAACGCAGTATTTT
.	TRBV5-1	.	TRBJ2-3	CASSLGDGPDTQYF	TGCGCCAGCAGCTTGGGCGACGGTCCAGATACGCAGTATTTT
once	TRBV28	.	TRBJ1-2	CASSLWTSGYTF	TGTGCCAGCAGTTTATGGACGTCTGGCTACACCTTC
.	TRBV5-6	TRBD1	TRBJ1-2	CASRTIRDRVSGYTF	TGTGCCAGCAGGACGATCCGGGACAGGGTCAGTGGCTACACCTTC
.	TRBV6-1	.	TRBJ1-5	CASRYKGSQPQHF	TGTGCCAGCAGGTACAAGGGGAGTCAGCCCCAGCATTTT
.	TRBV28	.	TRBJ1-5	CASSLVKRGDQPQHF	TGTGCCAGCAGTTTGGTCAAGAGAGGAGACCAGCCCCAGCATTTT
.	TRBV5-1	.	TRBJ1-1	CASSPQPSGQLNTEAFF	TGCGCCAGCAGCCCCCAACCATCAGGACAGTTGAACACTGAAGCTTTCTTT
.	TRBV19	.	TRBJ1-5	CASQGGVGQPQHF	TGTGCCTCCCAAGGGGGGGTCGGGCAGCCCCAGCATTTT
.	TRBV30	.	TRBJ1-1	CAWSVRDSSFSSNTEAFF	TGTGCCTGGAGTGTACGTGACAGCAGTTTTTCTTCTAACACTGAAGCTTTCTTT
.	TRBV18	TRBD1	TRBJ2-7	CASDTGAYEQYF	TGTGCCAGCGATACAGGGGCCTACGAGCAGTACTTC
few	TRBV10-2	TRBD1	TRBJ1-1	CASSYPGQGNTEAFF	TGCGCCAGCAGTTATCCGGGACAGGGGAACACTGAAGCTTTCTTT
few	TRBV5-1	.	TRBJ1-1	CASSLAKGTEAFF	TGCGCCAGCAGCTTGGCCAAAGGCACTGAAGCTTTCTTT
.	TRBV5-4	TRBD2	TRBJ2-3	CASSLAGSRGSSDTQYF	TGTGCCAGCAGCTTGGCTGGGTCGCGGGGGAGTTCAGATACGCAGTATTTT
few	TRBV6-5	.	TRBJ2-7	CASSYTSVGLKQYF	TGTGCCAGCAGTTACACCTCCGTGGGACTGAAGCAGTACTTC
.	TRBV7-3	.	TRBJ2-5	CASSLGYQETQYF	TGTGCCAGCAGCTTAGGCTACCAAGAGACCCAGTACTTC
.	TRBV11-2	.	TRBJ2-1	CASSLNRNEQFF	TGTGCCAGCAGCCTAAATAGGAATGAGCAGTTCTTC
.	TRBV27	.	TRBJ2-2	CASSLGVTGELFF	TGTGCCAGCAGTTTAGGGGTTACCGGGGAGCTGTTTTTT
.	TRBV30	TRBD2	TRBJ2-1	CAWSVTRTSGWDEQFF	TGTGCCTGGAGTGTGACTAGGACTAGCGGGTGGGATGAGCAGTTCTTC